This TCR beta chain is drawn from a study of T cell responses to AZD1222 COVID-19 vaccine. This table comes from immunoSEQ multiplex PCR, and its TCRdb copy is limited to in-frame clones, with some not included. The sample carries roughly 150,000 clones, about 85% recorded once. Findings and caveats of the study: Seropositive AZD1222 recipients at baseline numbered only 5 to 7. No day 14 peak samples; only post-peak repertoires were characterized. Spike as a whole was targeted by vaccine-associated CD4 TCRs, dominant at 160-218 and 743-854. A reported finding is that nearly half of spike-specific TCRs target unmutated variant regions.

Regarding this clone: Its antigen remains unidentified.

The CDR3 spans 13 residues. Trimming removed 6 bases from V and 4 bases from J, with 13 bases in between. Sequencing was performed on peripheral blood, taken after recovery from COVID-19. This chain uses TRBV12-3 or TRBV12-4 with TRBJ2-7; tentative D call: TRBD2 (5 bases). This TCR came from an adult who had recovered from COVID-19. The CDR3 coding sequence is TGTGCCAGCAGGGGGAGTGTTATGTACGAGCAGTACTTC. As protein: CASRGSVMYEQYF.